This T cell receptor (beta chain) comes out of a study of blood T cell repertoires in COVID-19. Study details: The analysed material was cDNA or gDNA that came from T cells, B-cell-depleted T cells, or PBMCs.

Measured with immunoSEQ multiplex PCR; TCRdb has only the in-frame clones, and not every one. The sample includes 65,000 to 90,000 clones, over 80% of them seen just once. The CDR3 has 15 residues. Trimming stripped 2 bases from V and 0 bases from J, with 11 bases between. From germline, CDR1 is KGHSH and CDR2 LQKENI. The TCR sequence derives from a man older than 75 with active or convalescent COVID-19. The sequencing sample was made of peripheral blood. The V call is TRBV18, the J call TRBJ2-7; D is uncertain. CDR3 coding DNA: TGTGCCAGCTCACCAAGCCCTGCGGCCTCCTACGAGCAGTACTTC. Translated, it gives CASSPSPAASYEQYF.